The rows below give T cell receptor beta chains drawn from one sample of a study of lymphopenia after photon versus proton radiotherapy. The assay was immunoSEQ multiplex PCR, and TCRdb's table has in-frame clones only and misses some. The data contain some 45,000 clones, around 86% of them singletons. The sample here was peripheral blood, taken from a patient treated with proton-based radiotherapy. These receptors were taken from a woman in her 70s with pancreatic cancer. CDR3s include the opening cysteine and the closing phenylalanine or tryptophan. D genes are given only for firm matches. The listing skips clone size in some rows; elsewhere it reads once, few, many or a size class.

clone_size: -
j_call: TRBJ2-5
d_call: -
v_call: TRBV7-6
cdr3_aa: CASSFGRQETQYF
cdr3_nt: TGTGCCAGCAGCTTTGGAAGACAAGAGACCCAGTACTTC

clone_size: -
j_call: TRBJ2-6
d_call: TRBD1
v_call: TRBV9
cdr3_aa: CASSPLPDRGSGANVLTF
cdr3_nt: TGTGCCAGCAGCCCCCTTCCGGACAGGGGTTCCGGGGCCAACGTCCTGACTTTC

clone_size: few
j_call: TRBJ1-2
d_call: -
v_call: TRBV6-5
cdr3_aa: CASSATLQGYYGYTF
cdr3_nt: TGTGCCAGCAGTGCCACCTTACAGGGATACTACGGCTACACCTTC

clone_size: -
j_call: TRBJ2-5
d_call: -
v_call: TRBV2
cdr3_aa: CASSEQETQYF
cdr3_nt: TGTGCCAGCAGTGAACAAGAGACCCAGTACTTC

clone_size: once
j_call: TRBJ2-2
d_call: -
v_call: TRBV5-6
cdr3_aa: CASSFGLTADTGELFF
cdr3_nt: TGTGCCAGCAGCTTTGGTTTGACAGCGGACACCGGGGAGCTGTTTTTT

clone_size: -
j_call: TRBJ1-1
d_call: -
v_call: TRBV5-1
cdr3_aa: CASSAGAPQTEAFF
cdr3_nt: TGCGCCAGCAGCGCAGGGGCCCCGCAGACTGAAGCTTTCTTT

clone_size: -
j_call: TRBJ1-2
d_call: -
v_call: TRBV9
cdr3_aa: CASSVPAQGSGYTF
cdr3_nt: TGTGCCAGCAGCGTCCCGGCGCAGGGGAGCGGCTACACCTTC

clone_size: -
j_call: TRBJ1-4
d_call: -
v_call: TRBV6-5
cdr3_aa: CASSPTGSNEKLFF
cdr3_nt: TGTGCCAGCTCCCCCACAGGGTCTAATGAAAAACTGTTTTTT

clone_size: -
j_call: TRBJ2-7
d_call: -
v_call: TRBV11-2
cdr3_aa: CASSSFRNTVSYEQYF
cdr3_nt: TGTGCCAGCAGCTCTTTCAGGAACACCGTAAGCTACGAGCAGTACTTC

clone_size: -
j_call: TRBJ1-2
d_call: -
v_call: TRBV19
cdr3_aa: CASWSGMGGYTF
cdr3_nt: TGTGCCAGTTGGTCCGGGATGGGGGGCTACACCTTC

clone_size: few
j_call: TRBJ1-2
d_call: -
v_call: TRBV14
cdr3_aa: CASSPRTGVGGYTF
cdr3_nt: TGTGCCAGCAGCCCGCGAACAGGAGTGGGCGGCTACACCTTC

clone_size: -
j_call: TRBJ2-7
d_call: TRBD2
v_call: TRBV27
cdr3_aa: CASRRGLADNYEQYF
cdr3_nt: TGTGCCAGCAGACGGGGACTAGCGGACAACTACGAGCAGTACTTC

clone_size: -
j_call: TRBJ1-3
d_call: -
v_call: TRBV19
cdr3_aa: CASSITRDRNSGNTIYF
cdr3_nt: TGTGCCAGTAGTATCACCCGGGACCGAAACTCTGGAAACACCATATATTTT

clone_size: -
j_call: TRBJ1-2
d_call: -
v_call: TRBV4-3
cdr3_aa: CASSQDGNYGYTF
cdr3_nt: TGCGCCAGCAGCCAAGATGGAAACTATGGCTACACCTTC

clone_size: -
j_call: TRBJ1-1
d_call: -
v_call: TRBV4-1
cdr3_aa: CASSQIGGRNTEAFF
cdr3_nt: TGCGCCAGCAGCCAAATAGGGGGGAGGAACACTGAAGCTTTCTTT

clone_size: -
j_call: TRBJ1-2
d_call: TRBD1
v_call: TRBV6-4
cdr3_aa: CASSATGTGVGGYTF
cdr3_nt: TGTGCCAGCAGTGCTACCGGGACAGGGGTAGGAGGCTACACCTTC

clone_size: -
j_call: TRBJ2-5
d_call: TRBD2
v_call: TRBV2
cdr3_aa: CASRGTSGGTQYF
cdr3_nt: TGTGCCAGCAGGGGGACTAGCGGGGGGACCCAGTACTTC

clone_size: -
j_call: TRBJ2-5
d_call: -
v_call: TRBV7-8
cdr3_aa: CASSRDLQETQYF
cdr3_nt: TGTGCCAGCAGCCGGGACTTACAAGAGACCCAGTACTTC

clone_size: -
j_call: TRBJ2-1
d_call: TRBD2
v_call: TRBV7-2
cdr3_aa: CASRRGGSYINEQFF
cdr3_nt: TGTGCCAGCAGACGTGGCGGGAGCTACATCAATGAGCAGTTCTTC

clone_size: -
j_call: TRBJ1-3
d_call: -
v_call: TRBV21-1
cdr3_aa: CASSIYRGLSGNTIYF
cdr3_nt: TGTGCCAGCAGCATCTACAGGGGGCTGTCTGGAAACACCATATATTTT